These 10 T cell receptor beta chains share one sample of origin, sequenced in a study of shared clonotypes between healthy human individuals. Only CD45RO-negative cells positively selected for CCR7 counted as naive CD8 cells, so terminally differentiated effector memory CD45RA+ cells were excluded. Sequencing used immunoSEQ multiplex PCR; TCRdb keeps in-frame clones, though not all of them. The sample consists of roughly 650,000 clones, roughly 96% of them appearing once. Sequenced material: naive CD8+ T cells sorted from blood. These receptors all come from a woman under 40 in good health.

The chain links TRBV19 to TRBJ1-5; D gene uncertain. Trimming stripped 1 base from V and 9 bases from J, with 10 bases between. The CDR3 loop spans 13 amino acids. The germline V gene has CDR1 LNHDA and CDR2 SQIVND (reference sequence). CDR3 bases: TGTGCCAGTAGTATAGTTGAGGTACCGCCCCAGCATTTT. Translated: CASSIVEVPPQHF.

The V and J genes are TRBV27 and TRBJ1-2; no clear D. With 3 bases removed from V and 8 bases from J, the gap between germline ends came to 4 bases. The CDR3 runs to 10 residues. CDR1 MNHEY and CDR2 SMNVEV come from the germline V gene (reference sequence). CDR3 DNA sequence: TGTGCCAGCAGTTTGAGCGGCTACACCTTC. Its protein is CASSLSGYTF.

The rearrangement links TRBV2 to TRBJ2-2; 10 bases match TRBD2. The germline V gene has CDR1 SNHLY and CDR2 FYNNEI. The CDR3 runs 18 residues. Losses at the gene ends were 5 bases for V and 0 bases for J; bases not matched to a gene: 9. CDR3 DNA: TGTGCCAGCAGTACCCCGTTAGCGGGAGGCCCGAACACCGGGGAGCTGTTTTTT. Translating it yields CASSTPLAGGPNTGELFF.

The chain carries TRBV19 and TRBJ2-4, with 9 bases aligning to TRBD1. Germline V lookup: CDR1 LNHDA, CDR2 SQIVND (reference sequence). The ends lost 3 bases at V and 8 bases at J; junction bases unmatched: 5. CDR3 size: 14 residues. CDR3 region: CASSMGQGGDIQYF. The CDR3 DNA sequence: TGTGCCAGTAGTATGGGACAGGGTGGGGACATTCAGTACTTC.

The CDR3 loop is CASRVLAGYNEQFF. The CDR3 DNA follows: TGTGCCAGCAGGGTGTTAGCGGGCTACAATGAGCAGTTCTTC. The V gene is TRBV28, the J gene TRBJ2-1; 7 bases agree with TRBD2. The CDR3 loop spans 14 amino acids. The germline V gene has CDR1 MDHEN and CDR2 SYDVKM. The ends lost 6 bases at V and 3 bases at J; junction bases unmatched: 5.

The V gene is TRBV29-1, the J gene TRBJ2-7; weak D call: TRBD2 (6 bases). CDR1 is SQVTM and CDR2 is ANQGSEA in the germline V gene. The CDR3 length is 15 residues. V lost 1 base and J lost 2, with 15 bases in between. Here the CDR3 reads CSVEVPGGVTYEQYF. DNA of the CDR3: TGCAGCGTTGAAGTCCCCGGGGGTGTAACCTACGAGCAGTACTTC.

This clone has only a few counts. The chain carries TRBV28 and TRBJ2-7; the D gene is possibly TRBD2 (5 bases). Trimming cost V 6 bases and J 7 bases, with 16 bases left between them. This CDR3 region has 13 residues. Germline CDR1 and CDR2: MDHEN and SYDVKM. The CDR3, as DNA: TGTGCCAGCAGCAAACCGGGATACGAGGAGCAGTACTTC. Its translation is CASSKPGYEEQYF.

The rearrangement uses TRBV7-8 and TRBJ2-7, with 10 bases identical to TRBD1. The junction had 4 bases not matched to a gene; V was cut back by 4 bases and J by 1 base. CDR1 and CDR2 from the germline V gene are SGHVS and FQNEAQ. This CDR3 spans 15 amino acids. The CDR3 coding sequence is TGTGCCAGCAGCTCTGGGACAGGGGTTTCCTACGAGCAGTACTTC. Protein product: CASSSGTGVSYEQYF. Looking up the rest from reference TRBV7-8 and TRBJ2-7 gives the full variable domain: GAGVSQSPRYKVAKRGQDVALRCDPISGHVSLFWYQQALGQGPEFLTYFQNEAQLDKSGLPSDRFFAERPEGSVSTLKIQRTQQEDSAVYLCASSSGTGVSYEQYFGPGTRLTVT.

This clone was detected a few times. The chain links TRBV13 to TRBJ2-7, with 8 bases that match TRBD2. The CDR3 is 14 amino acids. Unmatched junction bases numbered 8, after V lost 5 bases and J lost 5 bases. Germline V gene data show CDR1 as PRHDT and CDR2 as FYEKMQ (reference sequence). The CDR3: CASSRLASRDEQYF. The DNA of the CDR3 is TGTGCCAGCAGCCGACTAGCGTCTAGGGACGAGCAGTACTTC.

This clone was seen a single time. CDR3 loop: CASRAWDRDYNTEAFF. CDR3 bases: TGTGCCAGCAGGGCGTGGGACAGGGATTATAACACTGAAGCTTTCTTT. The chain recombines TRBV11-2 with TRBJ1-1; 9 bases map to TRBD1. With 6 bases clipped from V and 2 bases from J, the junction kept 10 bases outside the gene matches. The CDR3 runs 16 residues. Looked up from germline, CDR1 is SGHAT and CDR2 is FQNNGV.